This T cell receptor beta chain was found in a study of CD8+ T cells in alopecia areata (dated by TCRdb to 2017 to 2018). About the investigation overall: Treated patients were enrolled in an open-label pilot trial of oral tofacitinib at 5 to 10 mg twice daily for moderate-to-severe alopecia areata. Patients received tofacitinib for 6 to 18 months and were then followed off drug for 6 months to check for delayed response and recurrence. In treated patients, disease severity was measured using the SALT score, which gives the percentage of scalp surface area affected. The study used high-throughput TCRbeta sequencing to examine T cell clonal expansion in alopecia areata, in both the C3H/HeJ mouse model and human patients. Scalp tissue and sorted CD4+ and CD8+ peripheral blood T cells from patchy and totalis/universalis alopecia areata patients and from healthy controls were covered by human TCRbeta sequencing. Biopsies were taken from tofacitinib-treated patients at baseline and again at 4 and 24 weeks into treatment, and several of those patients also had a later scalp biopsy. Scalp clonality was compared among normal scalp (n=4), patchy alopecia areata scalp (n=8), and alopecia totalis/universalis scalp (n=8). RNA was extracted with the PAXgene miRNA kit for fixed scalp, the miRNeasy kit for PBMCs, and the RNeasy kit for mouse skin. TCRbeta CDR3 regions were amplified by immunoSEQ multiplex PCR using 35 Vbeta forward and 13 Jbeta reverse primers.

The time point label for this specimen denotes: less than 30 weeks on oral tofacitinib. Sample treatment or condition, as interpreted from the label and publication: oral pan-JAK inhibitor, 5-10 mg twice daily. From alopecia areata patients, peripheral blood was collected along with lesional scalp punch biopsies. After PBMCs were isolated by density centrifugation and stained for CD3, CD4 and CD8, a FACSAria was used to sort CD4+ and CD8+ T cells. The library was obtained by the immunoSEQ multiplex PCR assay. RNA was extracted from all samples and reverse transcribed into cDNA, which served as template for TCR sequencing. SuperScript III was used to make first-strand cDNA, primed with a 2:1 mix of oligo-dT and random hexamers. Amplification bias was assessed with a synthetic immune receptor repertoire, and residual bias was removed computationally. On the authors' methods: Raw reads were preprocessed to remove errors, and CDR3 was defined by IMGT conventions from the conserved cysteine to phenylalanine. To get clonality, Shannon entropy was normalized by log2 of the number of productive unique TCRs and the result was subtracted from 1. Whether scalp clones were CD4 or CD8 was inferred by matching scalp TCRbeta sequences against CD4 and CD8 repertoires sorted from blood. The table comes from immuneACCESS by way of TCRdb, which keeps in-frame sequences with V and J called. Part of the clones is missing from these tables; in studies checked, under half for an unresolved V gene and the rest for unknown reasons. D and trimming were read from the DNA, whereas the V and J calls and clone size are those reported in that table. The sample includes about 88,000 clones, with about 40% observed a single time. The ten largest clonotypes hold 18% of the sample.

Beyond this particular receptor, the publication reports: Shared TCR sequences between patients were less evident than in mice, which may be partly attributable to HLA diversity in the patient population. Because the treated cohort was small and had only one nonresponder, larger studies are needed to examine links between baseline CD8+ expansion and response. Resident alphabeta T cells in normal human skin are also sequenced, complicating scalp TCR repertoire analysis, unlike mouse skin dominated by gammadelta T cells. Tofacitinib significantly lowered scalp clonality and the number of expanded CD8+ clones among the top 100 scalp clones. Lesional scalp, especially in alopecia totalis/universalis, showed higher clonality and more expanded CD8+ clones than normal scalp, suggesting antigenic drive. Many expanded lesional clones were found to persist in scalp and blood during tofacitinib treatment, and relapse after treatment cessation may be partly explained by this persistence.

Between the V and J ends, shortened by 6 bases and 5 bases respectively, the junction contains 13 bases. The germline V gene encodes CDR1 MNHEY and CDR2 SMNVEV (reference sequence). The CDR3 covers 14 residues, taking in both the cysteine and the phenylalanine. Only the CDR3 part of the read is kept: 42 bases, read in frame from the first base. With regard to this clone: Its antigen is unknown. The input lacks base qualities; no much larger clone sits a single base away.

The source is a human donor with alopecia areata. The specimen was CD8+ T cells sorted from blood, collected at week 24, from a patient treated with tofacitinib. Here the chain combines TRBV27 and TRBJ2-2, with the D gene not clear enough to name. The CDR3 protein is CASSATDGTGELFF. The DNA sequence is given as TGTGCCAGCAGCGCCACTGACGGGACCGGGGAGCTGTTTTTT.